What follows are 27 T cell receptor beta chains derived from one specimen sequenced in a study of low-dose radiotherapy and immunotherapy resistance in tumors. Both TCRalpha and TCRbeta chains were reverse transcribed with V-gene-specific primers. TCRs underwent about 22 PCR cycles of amplification with a constant-region primer and V-primer adapter. TCRdb ran MiXCR on the reads and lists one entry per CDR3 protein. The sample has about 30,000 distinct CDR3 sequences, approximately 54% seen once; the top ten hold approximately 5.4%. Time point noted: after trial treatment. The treatment is: LDRT plus nivolumab, ipilimumab, low-dose cyclophosphamide and aspirin (RACIN trial). This material consisted of PBMCs, taken after low-dose radiotherapy plus immunotherapy. Receptors originate from a male donor with gallbladder cancer.

About this clonotype itself: A read error is the likely source, as a far larger clone sits one nucleotide away. This sequence joins TRBV28 and TRBJ2-1; no reliable D call. CDR1 is MDHEN and CDR2 is SYDVKM in the germline V gene. The CDR3 is 13 amino acids. V was shortened by 2 bases and J by 10 bases, with 12 bases between the two germline ends. The CDR3 region is CASSLGTGYEQFF. The DNA for the CDR3 is TGTGCCAGCAGTTTAGGCACTGGCTACGAGCAGTTCTTC. The whole variable domain, remainder taken from reference TRBV28 and TRBJ2-1, is DVKVTQSSRYLVKRTGEKVFLECVQDMDHENMFWYRQDPGLGLRLIYFSYDVKMKEKGDIPEGYSVSREKKERFSLILESASTNQTSMYLCASSLGTGYEQFFGPGTRLTVL.

This rearrangement joins TRBV5-1 to TRBJ2-2, with D perhaps TRBD1 or TRBD2 (5 bases each). Germline V CDR1 and CDR2: SGHRS, YFSETQ. Trimming stripped 5 bases from V and 0 bases from J, with 11 bases between. The CDR3 loop spans 15 amino acids. CDR3 amino acids: CASSRDVTNTGELFF. CDR3 in DNA: TGCGCCAGCAGTCGGGACGTAACGAACACCGGGGAGCTGTTTTTT.

The chain carries TRBV5-1 and TRBJ2-7; maybe TRBD2 (5 bases). Trimming stripped 3 bases from V and 7 bases from J, with 14 bases between. Germline assignment: CDR1 SGHRS and CDR2 YFSETQ. The CDR3 is 13 residues long. The CDR3 DNA sequence: TGCGCCAGCAGCTGGACGGCCCCGGGGGAGCAGTACTTC. Amino acids: CASSWTAPGEQYF.

The sample holds many counts of this clonotype. The chain couples TRBV7-9 to TRBJ2-3; 9 bases align to TRBD2. V lost 5 bases and J lost 8; bases outside the gene matches: 11. This CDR3 has 15 residues. Germline V gene lookup returns CDR1 SEHNR and CDR2 FQNEAQ (reference sequence). The CDR3 sequence is CASSNASGGFGTQYF. CDR3 nucleotides: TGTGCCAGCAGCAACGCCAGCGGGGGGTTCGGTACGCAGTATTTT.

This clonotype occurred a few times. The chain carries TRBV27 and TRBJ1-5; no definite D call. Per the germline V gene, CDR1 is MNHEY and CDR2 is SMNVEV (reference sequence). CDR3 size: 15 residues. Trimming took 0 bases from V and 4 from J, leaving 10 bases between them. The CDR3 region is CASSLSSQPNQPQHF. In nucleotides, the CDR3 is TGTGCCAGCAGTTTATCATCGCAGCCAAATCAGCCCCAGCATTTT.

V gene TRBV9 combines with J gene TRBJ2-2; D gene uncertain. This CDR3 region has 16 residues. Trimming took 0 bases from V and 9 from J, leaving 18 bases between them. Germline V lookup: CDR1 SGDLS, CDR2 YYNGEE. The CDR3 DNA follows: TGTGCCAGCAGCGTAGTACCGGGCTCAAGTGCGCGGGAGCTGTTTTTT. Protein: CASSVVPGSSARELFF.

This clonotype has only one observation. This is likely an artifact of a read error, given a far larger clone one base away. This chain links TRBV5-8 with TRBJ2-7, with a tentative D call TRBD2 (5 bases). The CDR3 has 14 amino acids. CDR1 is SGHTS, CDR2 YDEGEE, per germline. The germline V and J ends were trimmed by 2 bases and 9 bases, with 18 bases remaining between them. As DNA, the CDR3 is TGTGCCAGCAGCTTATCAGCTAGCCCCAAGGTGCAGTACTTC. Protein sequence: CASSLSASPKVQYF.

This clonotype has at least ten counts. The chain recombines TRBV21-1 with TRBJ2-3; the table gives TRBD2 as D, unverified against the DNA. TRBV21-1 is a recognized pseudogene. The CDR3 extends over 18 amino acids. In nucleotides, the CDR3 is TGTGCCAGCAGCAGTAGGATAAGGCTAGCGGATAAAACAGATACGCAGTATTTT. This sequence encodes CASSSRIRLADKTDTQYF.

Concerning this clonotype: A read error likely explains this, since a far larger clone differs by one base. This chain links TRBV6-1 with TRBJ2-7; 10 bases fit TRBD2. Germline CDR1 and CDR2: MNHNS and SASEGT. CDR3 length: 15 amino acids. V dropped 5 bases and J dropped 7; count of bases not matched to a gene: 11. In nucleotides, the CDR3 is TGTGCCAGCAGTTCACTAGCGGGAAGCTACAATGAGCAGTACTTC. This translates into CASSSLAGSYNEQYF.

By share, this clonotype ranks as medium-sized. This sequence joins TRBV2 and TRBJ2-7; tentative D call: TRBD1 (5 bases). Germline CDR1 and CDR2: SNHLY and FYNNEI. Trimming left V 6 bases short and J 7 bases short, with 16 bases between. The CDR3 is 13 residues long. The CDR3 DNA is TGTGCCAGCAGCCTACGACCCAGGGCTGAGCAGTACTTC. This gives the protein CASSLRPRAEQYF.

This clonotype was observed at least ten times. This rearrangement joins TRBV3-1 to TRBJ2-6; TRBD2 is a possible D gene (6 bases). Trimming removed 0 bases from V and 4 bases from J, with 16 bases in between. The CDR3 spans 18 residues. CDR1 LGHDT and CDR2 YNNKEL come from the germline V gene (reference sequence). The CDR3 protein is CASSQDGGYRSGANVLTF. In DNA form, the CDR3 reads TGTGCCAGCAGCCAAGATGGAGGGTACCGTTCCGGGGCCAACGTCCTGACTTTC. The full variable domain, its missing parts supplied by reference TRBV3-1 and TRBJ2-6, is DTAVSQTPKYLVTQMGNDKSIKCEQNLGHDTMYWYKQDSKKFLKIMFSYNNKELIINETVPNRFSPKSPDKAHLNLHINSLELGDSAVYFCASSQDGGYRSGANVLTFGAGSRLTVL.

This clonotype appeared a few times. A read error is the likely source, as a far larger clone sits one nucleotide away. This rearrangement joins TRBV28 to TRBJ2-7, with D perhaps TRBD2 (6 bases). Looked up from germline, CDR1 is MDHEN and CDR2 is SYDVKM. Trimming cost V 5 bases and J 7 bases, with 33 bases left between them. This CDR3 has 19 residues. CDR3 sequence reads: CASSQEDSLAVSSYNEQYF. The CDR3 nucleotides read TGTGCCAGCAGTCAAGAGGACTCATTAGCGGTGAGCTCCTACAATGAGCAGTACTTC.

This clonotype is classed as medium-sized. The chain couples TRBV18 to TRBJ2-1; D is uncertain. CDR1 is KGHSH, CDR2 LQKENI, per germline. The CDR3 runs to 13 residues. The V gene lost 8 bases and the J gene lost 0 bases, with 8 bases spanning the gap. CDR3 in DNA: TGTGCCAGCAGGGTACGCTCCTACAATGAGCAGTTCTTC. Residues: CASRVRSYNEQFF.

The V gene is TRBV20-1, the J gene TRBJ2-7; 7 nucleotides agree with TRBD1. Germline V gene lookup returns CDR1 DFQATT and CDR2 SNEGSKA (reference sequence). Trimming at V came to 6 bases and at J to 2 bases, leaving 7 bases not matched to a gene. The CDR3 spans 13 residues. CDR3 DNA: TGCAGTGCGGATGACAGGGAACCCTACGAGCAGTACTTC. Translated: CSADDREPYEQYF.

The J gene is TRBJ2-7, the V gene TRBV19, with D unresolved. Germline values: CDR1 LNHDA, CDR2 SQIVND (reference sequence). This CDR3 has 13 amino acids. V dropped 2 bases and J dropped 3 bases, with 8 bases sitting between them. CDR3 DNA: TGTGCCAGTAGTATACAGGTTTACTACGAGCAGTACTTC. It specifies CASSIQVYYEQYF.

The rearrangement uses TRBV28 and TRBJ1-5; unclear D gene. From germline, CDR1 is MDHEN and CDR2 SYDVKM. V lost 2 bases to trimming and J lost 6 bases, with 5 bases between them. The CDR3 has 12 residues. This CDR3 is CASSLRPQPQHF. In DNA form, the CDR3 reads TGTGCCAGCAGTTTACGACCTCAGCCCCAGCATTTT.

This chain connects TRBV5-1 to TRBJ1-5; TRBD1 aligns across 7 bases. Germline CDR1 and CDR2: SGHRS and YFSETQ. This CDR3 has 15 amino acids. Germline trimming cut 0 bases from V and 4 bases from J; bases unmatched to any gene: 4. CDR3 coding DNA: TGCGCCAGCAGCTTGGAAGGGGGCGGGAATCAGCCCCAGCATTTT. Amino acids: CASSLEGGGNQPQHF. The whole variable domain, filled in from reference TRBV5-1 and TRBJ1-5, reads KAGVTQTPRYLIKTRGQQVTLSCSPISGHRSVSWYQQTPGQGLQFLFEYFSETQRNKGNFPGRFSGRQFSNSRSEMNVSTLELGDSALYLCASSLEGGGNQPQHFGDGTRLSIL.

The sample holds many counts of this clonotype. The chain joins TRBV19 to TRBJ1-6; 9 bases are shared with TRBD1. Germline V gene sequence: CDR1 LNHDA, CDR2 SQIVND (reference sequence). V lost 7 bases and J lost 7; bases outside the gene matches: 8. The CDR3 contains 15 residues. The CDR3 coding sequence is TGTGCCAGTACCCTGGTCGACAGGGGGAATTCACCCCTCCACTTT. Protein: CASTLVDRGNSPLHF.

About this clonotype: A far larger clone is a single base away, which makes a read error likely. The rearrangement links TRBV5-8 to TRBJ2-4; D might be TRBD1 (5 bases). Germline values: CDR1 SGHTS, CDR2 YDEGEE. This CDR3 has 18 amino acids. The CDR3 coding sequence is TGCGCCAGCAGCTTGGTTCAGGGCTCGCCAAAATCATTCGACATTCAGTACTTC. It is translated as CASSLVQGSPKSFDIQYF.

Details on this clonotype: Since a far larger clone is one base different, this is likely a read error. V is TRBV6-4 and J is TRBJ2-2; D may match TRBD1 or TRBD2 (5 bases each). Germline V gene data show CDR1 as MRHNA and CDR2 as SNTAGT. The V end lost 10 bases, the J end lost 4 bases, and 16 bases lay between the germline ends. The CDR3 length is 14 residues. The CDR3 DNA is TGTGCCACCCACCGGGGCAGGGCCACCGGGGAGCTGTTTTTT. Its translation is CATHRGRATGELFF.

The genes are TRBV9 and TRBJ2-5, with D hard to call. Germline values: CDR1 SGDLS, CDR2 YYNGEE. There are 16 residues in the CDR3. Deletions cut 0 bases from V and 4 bases from J, with 16 bases between. The CDR3 DNA reads as TGTGCCAGCAGCGTAGGAGCCCATTCCTCAGGAGAGACCCAGTACTTC. Protein product: CASSVGAHSSGETQYF.

This sequence joins TRBV28 and TRBJ1-2, with 12 positions matching TRBD1. V lost 6 bases to trimming and J lost 1 base; unmatched junction nucleotides: 6. This CDR3 comprises 16 residues. Per the germline V gene, CDR1 is MDHEN and CDR2 is SYDVKM. CDR3 in DNA: TGTGCCAGCAGACCAGGGACAGGGGGCCGTAACTATGGCTACACCTTC. Protein product: CASRPGTGGRNYGYTF.

The gene calls are TRBV5-6 and TRBJ2-1; TRBD1 agrees at 7 bases. CDR3 size: 14 residues. Per the germline V gene, CDR1 is SGHDT and CDR2 is YYEEEE. V lost 3 bases to trimming and J lost 3 bases; unmatched junction nucleotides: 3. The CDR3 DNA is TGTGCCAGCAGCTGGACAGGTCTCTACAATGAGCAGTTCTTC. This translates into CASSWTGLYNEQFF.

This clonotype came up once. The rearrangement uses TRBV28 and TRBJ1-5; TRBD1 agrees at 7 bases. V shed 3 bases and J 4 bases; nucleotides not matched to a gene: 6. The CDR3 extends over 15 amino acids. Looked up from germline, CDR1 is MDHEN and CDR2 is SYDVKM. The CDR3 protein is CASSLHRGGNQPQHF. The CDR3 coding sequence is TGTGCCAGCAGTTTGCACAGGGGTGGGAATCAGCCCCAGCATTTT.

This chain uses TRBV28 with TRBJ2-3, with D hard to call. The CDR3 loop spans 15 amino acids. Between the trimmed V and J ends, which lost 6 bases and 0 bases, there was a span of 13 bases. Germline CDR1 and CDR2: MDHEN and SYDVKM. In DNA, the CDR3 is TGTGCCAGCAGAGACATAACCTTAAGCACAGATACGCAGTATTTT. Translation gives CASRDITLSTDTQYF.

As concerns this clonotype: The CDR3 ends on some other residue instead of the conserved phenylalanine or tryptophan, so this is likely a read error. The J gene is TRBJ1-5, the V gene TRBV2; D is undetermined. Germline V gene data show CDR1 as SNHLY and CDR2 as FYNNEI. The CDR3 totals 15 residues. V was pared by 2 bases and J by 0 bases, with 8 bases between. The DNA for the CDR3 is TGTGCCAGCAGTGAAAACAGAGATAGCAATCAGCCCCAGCATTAT. Its translation: CASSENRDSNQPQHY.

This clonotype has ten or more counts. The gene calls are TRBV10-3 and TRBJ2-1; the match to TRBD2 covers 7 bases. CDR3 length equals 14 residues. The ends lost 3 bases at V and 5 bases at J; junction bases unmatched: 4. Germline CDR1 and CDR2: ENHRY and SYGVKD. CDR3 DNA: TGTGCCATCAGTGAACACGGGGGGAACAATGAGCAGTTCTTC. Encoded protein: CAISEHGGNNEQFF.